The 10 T cell receptor beta chains in this list originate from one sample, sequenced in a study of metastatic and nonmetastatic thyroid tumors. Patients were all untreated before their thyroid surgery. Via MiXCR, TCRdb re-called the PCR reads. The sample yields tens of thousands of clones, 35% to 45% seen once. Sequencing was carried out using blood. The source of these receptors is a male donor with papillary thyroid cancer or a benign thyroid nodule (not recorded which). Some clones in this sample may be carry-over from other donors' samples.

This clone was detected ten times or more. A much larger clone lies one base from this, so it may be a read error. This chain connects TRBV10-3 to TRBJ2-1, with 9 bases matching TRBD1. Germline CDR1 is ENHRY and CDR2 is SYGVKD. The CDR3 totals 15 residues. The chain's CDR3 is CAISGTGGSYNEQLF. The CDR3 DNA sequence: TGTGCCATCAGCGGAACAGGGGGCTCCTACAATGAGCAGCTCTTC.

V is TRBV20-1 and J is TRBJ1-2; perhaps TRBD1 as D (6 bases). CDR1 and CDR2 (germline): DFQATT, SNEGSKA (reference sequence). This CDR3 has 13 residues. Trimming left V 3 bases short and J 2 bases short, with 10 bases between. The CDR3 bases are TGCAGTGCTAGCGGGGACATAAACTATGGCTACACCTTC. Encoded protein: CSASGDINYGYTF.

This clone was counted ten times or more. This rearrangement joins TRBV27 to TRBJ2-7, with 8 bases lining up with TRBD2. The CDR3 consists of 15 residues. V dropped 2 bases and J dropped 3; count of bases not matched to a gene: 6. Germline-derived CDR1 and CDR2 are MNHEY and SMNVEV (reference sequence). The CDR3, as DNA: TGTGCCAGCAGTTTAGGGCTAGCGGGTTTCTACGAGCAGTACTTC. Translated, it gives CASSLGLAGFYEQYF.

This clone has at least ten counts. The J gene is TRBJ1-3, the V gene TRBV7-2; D gene ambiguous. The CDR3 is 13 residues long. The V gene lost 2 bases and the J gene lost 8 bases, with 10 bases spanning the gap. Germline assignment: CDR1 SGHTA and CDR2 FQGNSA. This CDR3 is CASSLWGAHTIYF. The DNA of the CDR3 is TGTGCCAGCAGCTTATGGGGAGCCCACACCATATATTTT. The variable domain in full, completed from reference TRBV7-2 and TRBJ1-3, reads GAGVSQSPSNKVTEKGKDVELRCDPISGHTALYWYRQSLGQGLEFLIYFQGNSAPDKSGLPSDRFSAERTGGSVSTLTIQRTQQEDSAVYLCASSLWGAHTIYFGEGSWLTVV.

This chain joins TRBV30 and TRBJ1-6, with D perhaps TRBD1 (5 bases). The germline gives CDR1 GTSNPN, CDR2 SVGIG (reference sequence). The CDR3 runs to 12 residues. V lost 4 bases, J lost 8 bases, and 9 bases lay in between. Here the CDR3 reads CAWTGGDSPLHF. The CDR3 DNA reads TGTGCCTGGACGGGGGGAGATTCACCCCTCCACTTT.

This chain connects TRBV7-6 to TRBJ1-6; 7 bases match TRBD1. The V and J ends lost 1 base and 2 bases, in that order; junction bases with no gene match: 5. The CDR3 contains 17 residues. Per the germline V gene, CDR1 is SGHVS and CDR2 is FNYEAQ. The CDR3 nucleotides are TGTGCCAGCAGCTTAGAAGGGGGCTTCGCCTATAATTCACCCCTCCACTTT. This encodes CASSLEGGFAYNSPLHF.

The chain has TRBV19 and TRBJ1-5; D unresolved. Germline V gene sequence: CDR1 LNHDA, CDR2 SQIVND (reference sequence). The CDR3 spans 16 residues. V lost 5 bases and J 0 bases, leaving 14 bases between the germline ends. The CDR3 sequence: CASSFRLQYSNQPQHF. CDR3 in DNA: TGTGCCAGTAGTTTCCGCCTACAATATAGCAATCAGCCCCAGCATTTT.

This clone was seen at least ten times. This chain links TRBV20-1 with TRBJ2-3, with no clear D. This CDR3 comprises 10 residues. Germline CDR1 reads DFQATT; CDR2 reads SNEGSKA (reference sequence). The V and J ends lost 8 bases and 11 bases respectively, with 14 bases between them. The CDR3 region is CSTGSLEQYF. The CDR3 DNA reads TGCAGTACTGGGTCATTGGAGCAGTATTTT.

Sample share makes this clone medium-sized (0.01 to 0.1%). This rearrangement joins TRBV20-1 to TRBJ1-1, with 10 nucleotides matching TRBD1. The V gene's germline CDR1 is DFQATT and CDR2 SNEGSKA (reference sequence). The CDR3 loop spans 14 amino acids. With 2 bases clipped from V and 5 bases from J, the junction kept 5 bases outside the gene matches. CDR3 sequence reads: CSARSGQGNTEAFF. DNA for the CDR3: TGCAGTGCTAGATCGGGACAGGGGAATACTGAAGCTTTCTTT.

This clone was detected a few times. This sequence joins TRBV6-2 or TRBV6-3 and TRBJ2-3; 11 bases fit TRBD1. The CDR3 totals 14 residues. V lost 4 bases and J lost 4; bases outside the gene matches: 1. Germline V CDR1 and CDR2: MNHEY, SVGEGT. CDR3 bases: TGTGCCAGCAGTTCGGGACAGGGGGCAGATACGCAGTATTTT. It specifies CASSSGQGADTQYF.